This entry lists 12 T cell receptor beta chains sequenced from one sample in a study of shared T cell receptors in the human thymus. Profiling relied on immunoSEQ multiplex PCR, and the TCRdb table lists in-frame clones only, not all of them. Of almost 550,000 clones in the sample, approximately 80% are singletons; the top ten hold 0.013%. This same sample was also taken into another study, of human thymus T cells.

The sample comprised thymocytes. These receptors came from a boy in the first two years of life with a congenital heart defect.

This chain uses TRBV5-1 with TRBJ1-1; D might be TRBD1 (6 bases). Looked up from germline, CDR1 is SGHRS and CDR2 is YFSETQ. The CDR3 length is 14 residues. V was clipped by 5 bases and J by 0 bases, with 11 bases between them. CDR3 residues: CASRAGAMNTEAFF. The CDR3 DNA reads TGCGCCAGCAGGGCGGGGGCCATGAACACTGAAGCTTTCTTT. Full variable domain (outside the CDR3, taken from reference TRBV5-1 and TRBJ1-1): KAGVTQTPRYLIKTRGQQVTLSCSPISGHRSVSWYQQTPGQGLQFLFEYFSETQRNKGNFPGRFSGRQFSNSRSEMNVSTLELGDSALYLCASRAGAMNTEAFFGQGTRLTVV.

In DNA, the CDR3 is TGCGCCAGCAGCCAACATATCAGTCGGCAGACATCCTACGAGCAGTACTTC. Translation gives CASSQHISRQTSYEQYF. The J gene is TRBJ2-7, the V gene TRBV4-1, with D uncertain. The CDR3 is 17 amino acids. V lost 2 bases and J 1 base, leaving 18 bases between the germline ends. Per the germline V gene, CDR1 is MGHRA and CDR2 is YSYEKL.

This clone has more than one count but fewer than ten. The J gene is TRBJ1-2, the V gene TRBV5-6, with D perhaps matching TRBD1 (6 bases). This CDR3 comprises 15 residues. Looked up from germline, CDR1 is SGHDT and CDR2 is YYEEEE. Trimming stripped 7 bases from V and 6 bases from J, with 22 bases between. The CDR3 DNA follows: TGTGCCAGCTCAGCATACTACAGGGCCACCAATGGCTACACCTTC. This translates into CASSAYYRATNGYTF.

The V gene is TRBV11-3, the J gene TRBJ2-7; TRBD1 agrees at 9 bases. J lost 6 bases, V lost 0 bases, and 6 bases had no gene match. This CDR3 is 15 amino acids long. Germline V lookup: CDR1 SGHNT, CDR2 YENEEA. This CDR3 is CASSLETGTGSEQYF. The DNA of the CDR3 is TGTGCCAGCAGCTTAGAAACCGGGACAGGGAGCGAGCAGTACTTC.

The rearrangement uses TRBV7-8 and TRBJ2-7, with 14 bases fitting TRBD2. The length of the CDR3 is 18 residues. Germline lookup yields CDR1 SGHVS and CDR2 FQNEAQ. V shed 4 bases and J 5 bases; nucleotides not matched to a gene: 13. The CDR3 sequence is CASSYFTGTSGSPHEQYF. CDR3 in DNA: TGTGCCAGCAGCTATTTTACCGGGACTAGCGGGAGTCCTCACGAGCAGTACTTC.

This clone was counted only a few times. The chain carries TRBV6-5 and TRBJ2-2; D perhaps matches TRBD2 (5 bases). Trimming stripped 2 bases from V and 5 bases from J, with 12 bases between. Germline CDR1 reads MNHEY; CDR2 reads SVGAGI. The CDR3 loop spans 15 amino acids. In nucleotides, the CDR3 is TGTGCCAGCAGTTACATGACTCGGGGAACCGGGGAGCTGTTTTTT. Protein: CASSYMTRGTGELFF.

The V gene is TRBV7-9, the J gene TRBJ2-3; maybe TRBD2 (6 bases). V was trimmed by 1 base and J by 2 bases, leaving 10 bases between them. The germline V gene encodes CDR1 SEHNR and CDR2 FQNEAQ (reference sequence). This CDR3 region has 15 residues. For the CDR3, the DNA is TGTGCCAGCAGCTTAGTGGGGACTCCCACAGATACGCAGTATTTT. This gives the protein CASSLVGTPTDTQYF.

The gene calls are TRBV19 and TRBJ1-2, with D possibly TRBD1 on 5 matching bases. This CDR3 region has 14 residues. The germline V gene has CDR1 LNHDA and CDR2 SQIVND (reference sequence). V was pared by 6 bases and J by 0 bases, with 11 bases between. CDR3 bases: TGTGCCAGTAGCCACAGGTCGACTAACTATGGCTACACCTTC. The encoded protein is CASSHRSTNYGYTF.

The V and J genes are TRBV6-5 and TRBJ2-3; 8 bases are a match to TRBD2. The junction had 5 bases not matched to a gene; V was cut back by 7 bases and J by 2 bases. Germline V gives CDR1 MNHEY, CDR2 SVGAGI. The CDR3 is made up of 14 amino acids. This chain's CDR3 is CASKIAGPTDTQYF. The CDR3 DNA reads TGTGCCAGCAAAATAGCGGGACCCACAGATACGCAGTATTTT.

The CDR3 sequence: CASIGPSRDRGVYNEQFF. The CDR3 DNA reads as TGTGCCAGCATCGGACCTTCCCGCGACAGGGGAGTATACAATGAGCAGTTCTTC. This chain uses TRBV2 with TRBJ2-1; 8 positions match TRBD1. Trimming took 7 bases from V and 4 from J; bases not matched to a gene: 18. The CDR3 loop spans 18 amino acids. Per germline, CDR1 SNHLY and CDR2 FYNNEI.

This chain links TRBV11-3 with TRBJ2-7; TRBD2 agrees at 9 bases. The CDR3 covers 15 residues. Germline CDR1 is SGHNT and CDR2 is YENEEA. The ends lost 5 bases at V and 5 bases at J; junction bases unmatched: 10. Written as DNA, the CDR3 is TGTGCCAGCAGCCCCGAGGTTAGCGGGAGCGACGAGCAGTACTTC. This encodes CASSPEVSGSDEQYF. Based on the CDR3 plus reference TRBV11-3 and TRBJ2-7, the full variable domain is EAGVVQSPRYKIIEKKQPVAFWCNPISGHNTLYWYLQNLGQGPELLIRYENEEAVDDSQLPKDRFSAERLKGVDSTLKIQPAELGDSAVYLCASSPEVSGSDEQYFGPGTRLTVT.

J is TRBJ2-2 and V is TRBV4-3; D is perhaps TRBD2 (5 bases). The V gene lost 4 bases and the J gene lost 9 bases, with 15 bases spanning the gap. The CDR3 sequence is 14 residues long. The germline CDR1 and CDR2 sequences are LGHNA and YSLEER. The CDR3 reads CASSPRRRGRELFF. The CDR3 DNA follows: TGCGCCAGCAGCCCCCGGAGGAGAGGCAGGGAGCTGTTTTTT.